The TCR beta chain described here comes from a study of CD8+CD57+ T cells in acquired aplastic anemia. Findings and limits, study-wide: Levels of CD8+ Simpson's diversity were not significantly distinct in patients versus controls.

The CDR3 runs to 11 residues. Germline assignment: CDR1 WSHSY and CDR2 SAAADI. CDR3 and TCR beta VDJ profiling relied on a genomic DNA template. TCRdb passed the reads through MiXCR, listing each CDR3 protein once. Among around 190,000 distinct CDR3 sequences, roughly 57% were seen once, and the ten largest hold about 29%. This clonotype was found a few times. Antigen: not known. One end of the junction fails to match germline, which may point to a read error. This TCR came from a human donor in good health. The sample comprised sorted CD4+, CD8+, or CD8+CD57+ T cells (not recorded which) from PBMCs. The gene calls are TRBV10-2 and TRBJ2-7; 9 bases map to TRBD1. CDR3 sequence (DNA): TGCGCCAGCGGGGGTGGACAGGGGCGGAACTTC. This translates into CASGGGQGRNF.